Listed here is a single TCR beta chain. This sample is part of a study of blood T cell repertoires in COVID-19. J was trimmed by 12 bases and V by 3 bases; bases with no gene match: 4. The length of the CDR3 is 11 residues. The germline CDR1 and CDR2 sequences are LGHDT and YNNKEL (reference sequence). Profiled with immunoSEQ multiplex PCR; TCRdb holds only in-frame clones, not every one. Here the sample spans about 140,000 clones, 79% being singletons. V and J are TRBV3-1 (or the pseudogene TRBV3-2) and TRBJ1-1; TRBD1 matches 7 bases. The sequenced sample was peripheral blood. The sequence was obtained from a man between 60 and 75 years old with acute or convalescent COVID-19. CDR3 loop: CASSQRGQTFF. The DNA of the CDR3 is TGTGCCAGCAGCCAGAGGGGGCAAACTTTCTTT.